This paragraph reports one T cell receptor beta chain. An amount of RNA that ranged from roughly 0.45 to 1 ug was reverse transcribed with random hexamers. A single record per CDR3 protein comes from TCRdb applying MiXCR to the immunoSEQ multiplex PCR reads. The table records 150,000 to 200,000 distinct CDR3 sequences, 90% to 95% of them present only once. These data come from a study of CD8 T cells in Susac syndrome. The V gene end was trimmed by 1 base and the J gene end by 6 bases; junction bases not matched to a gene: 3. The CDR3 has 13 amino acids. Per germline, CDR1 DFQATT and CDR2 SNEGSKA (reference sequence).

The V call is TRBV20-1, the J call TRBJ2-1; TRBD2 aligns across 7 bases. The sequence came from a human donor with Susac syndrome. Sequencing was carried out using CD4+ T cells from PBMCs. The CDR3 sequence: CSARAGGGNEQFF. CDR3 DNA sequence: TGCAGTGCTAGAGCCGGCGGGGGCAATGAGCAGTTCTTC.